This TCR beta chain was captured in a study of T-cell memory formation after mild COVID-19. In the study overall: Across donors, TCR clusters were largely donor specific. Study conclusions and caveats: Mostly located in CM and EM were contracting CD4+ clones, with contracting CD8+ clones located in EMRA.

TCRdb recomputed calls from the 5' RACE reads with MiXCR, one row per CDR3 protein. The data show about 82,000 distinct CDR3 sequences, 13% seen once. There are a few counts of this clonotype. Its antigen is unknown. The sequencing sample was made of PBMCs or a T cell subset sorted from them (not recorded which). The receptor was derived from a man aged 18 to 29 who had mild COVID-19 (a few samples of this study predate the infection). Cell type and time point are not known.

The CDR3 spells CASGRDSNTGELFF. CDR3 in DNA: TGTGCCAGCGGCCGGGACTCAAACACCGGGGAGCTGTTTTTT. V and J are TRBV6-2 or TRBV6-3 and TRBJ2-2; D possibly corresponds to TRBD2 (6 bases). V was shortened by 8 bases and J by 2 bases, with 12 bases between the two germline ends. This CDR3 contains 14 residues. CDR1 MNHEY and CDR2 SVGEGT come from the germline V gene.